One T cell receptor beta chain is described in this entry. The data were obtained in a study of blood T cells in healthy people across ages. Using a J-beta primer mix together with a sample-barcoded 5' primer, a second PCR was run for roughly 6 to 11 cycles. TCRdb ran MiXCR on the 5' RACE reads and lists one entry per CDR3 protein. The data show about 780,000 distinct CDR3 sequences, with more than 35% seen just once and 15% to 20% held by the top ten. This sequence originates from an elderly man in good health. The sequencing sample was made of blood.

Here the CDR3 reads CASNRDGNEKLFF. DNA of the CDR3: TGCGCCAGCAACCGCGACGGTAATGAAAAACTGTTTTTT. The chain is built from TRBV5-1 and TRBJ1-4; D ambiguous. This CDR3 contains 13 residues. Germline V gene data show CDR1 as SGHRS and CDR2 as YFSETQ. V gave up 6 bases and J gave up 4 bases, with 10 bases separating them.